This is a list of T cell receptor beta chains from one sample in a study of T cells in Graves' hyperthyroidism and ophthalmopathy. In TCRdb, the multiplex PCR reads were re-called with MiXCR into one record per CDR3 protein. The data contain about 520,000 distinct CDR3 sequences, roughly a quarter of them singletons. The sample was blood. Source of these receptors: a woman in her twenties or thirties with Graves' ophthalmopathy. Both conserved end residues are part of each CDR3.

>TRBV20-1|TRBJ2-7
CSASVQNYEQYF
>TRBV10-3|TRBJ2-5
CAIRAGTLDETQYF
>TRBV12-3/TRBV12-4|TRBJ1-5
CASRRTGANQPQHF
>TRBV12-3/TRBV12-4|TRBJ2-7
CASRLRDRTYEQYF
>TRBV7-8|TRBJ2-7
CASSLVEDSTYEQYF
>TRBV12-3/TRBV12-4|TRBJ1-5
CASSLVRNQPQHF
>TRBV29-1|TRBJ1-1
CSVPSVGVAEAFF
>TRBV12-3/TRBV12-4|TRBJ2-7
CASSLALLNDGSYEQYF
>TRBV12-3/TRBV12-4|TRBJ2-5
CASSLSPQETQYF
>TRBV6-2/TRBV6-3|TRBJ1-1
CASSWGQGADTEAFF
>TRBV5-1|TRBJ2-7
CASSFGYSYEQYF
>TRBV6-5|TRBJ2-2
CASSYGTSGGYTGELFF
>TRBV11-2|TRBJ2-5
CASSYLRGPQETQYF
>TRBV6-1|TRBJ2-7
CASRGDMHYEQYF
>TRBV28|TRBJ2-7
CASRKQGGYEQYF
>TRBV20-1|TRBJ1-2
CSAREGPNYGYTF
>TRBV7-1|.
CASSPVASGRATHNEQYF
>TRBV28|TRBJ1-2
CASSFVTGRSYGYTF
>TRBV4-1|TRBJ1-6
CACSLRLWDWNNSPLHF
>TRBV7-2|TRBJ2-7
CASSFRVLDEQYF
>TRBV12-3/TRBV12-4|TRBJ1-1
CASSPLQVGQAFF
>TRBV7-8|TRBJ2-2
CASSLAWIDLTGELFF
>TRBV20-1|TRBJ2-7
CSARPAGSNEQYF
>TRBV20-1|TRBJ1-1
CSAPSGDTEAFF
>TRBV3-1|TRBJ2-7
CASSQASGAALPYEQYF
>TRBV11-2|TRBJ2-5
CASSLDGWQETQYF
>TRBV20-1|TRBJ2-7
CSAPYTSGGLYEQYF
>TRBV30|TRBJ1-1
CAWSKVPNTEAFF
>TRBV6-2/TRBV6-3|TRBJ1-5
CASSYSGRLIGRMGNQPQHF
>TRBV7-3|TRBJ2-4
CASSLTSGQLLAKNIQYF
>TRBV2|TRBJ2-2
CASREDRDTNTGELFF
>TRBV15|TRBJ1-5
CATSTRNQPQHF
>TRBV10-3|TRBJ2-7
CAISERGSSYEQYF
>TRBV10-3|.
CAITPGQGYNEQYF
>TRBV25-1|TRBJ1-2
CASSDHPTRGDRGYTF
>TRBV28|TRBJ1-1
CAGRERTGNTEAFF
>TRBV27|TRBJ1-6
CASSLSQGYNSPLHF
>TRBV5-1|TRBJ2-7
CASSGRLAGVAEQYF
>TRBV7-2|TRBJ2-5
CASSLGGRGGAETQYF
>TRBV29-1|TRBJ1-2
CSVRGTGSYGYTF
>TRBV6-5|TRBJ2-7
CASSLDLAPYEQYF
>TRBV30|TRBJ1-1
CAWSVELNTEAFF
>TRBV3-1|TRBJ2-7
CASSQAGLAIDEQYF
>TRBV6-5|TRBJ2-7
CASSYPQQGLGEQYF
>TRBV28|TRBJ2-5
CASSLGFGGGEETQYF
>TRBV20-1|TRBJ1-1
CSASPTGLNTEAFF
>TRBV19|TRBJ1-2
CASMAQGDSGYTF
>TRBV18|TRBJ2-5
CASSRRGSQETQYF
>TRBV12-3/TRBV12-4|TRBJ2-7
CASNIGQVSYEQYF
>TRBV15|TRBJ2-5
CATSIYPETQYF
>TRBV2|TRBJ1-2
CASSERRQERSGYTF
>TRBV18|TRBJ1-3
CASSLGQGNTIYF